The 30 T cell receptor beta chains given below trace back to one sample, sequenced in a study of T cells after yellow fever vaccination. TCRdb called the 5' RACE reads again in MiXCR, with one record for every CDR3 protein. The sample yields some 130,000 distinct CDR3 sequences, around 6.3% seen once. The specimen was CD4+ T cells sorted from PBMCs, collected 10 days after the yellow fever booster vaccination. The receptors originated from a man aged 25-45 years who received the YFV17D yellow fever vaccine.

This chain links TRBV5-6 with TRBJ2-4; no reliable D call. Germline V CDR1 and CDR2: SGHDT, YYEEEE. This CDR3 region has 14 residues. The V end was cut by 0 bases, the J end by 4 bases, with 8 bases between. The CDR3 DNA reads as TGTGCCAGCAGCTTGGGGGGTATTAAAAACATTCAGTACTTC. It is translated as CASSLGGIKNIQYF.

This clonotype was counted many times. The DNA for the CDR3 is TGTGCCAGCGCCACTAGCGGACTCCAAGAGACCCAGTACTTC. Translated, it gives CASATSGLQETQYF. The chain uses TRBV6-1 and TRBJ2-5; 8 bases match TRBD2. The CDR3 runs to 14 residues. Losses at the gene ends were 8 bases for V and 1 base for J; bases not matched to a gene: 6. Germline V CDR1 and CDR2: MNHNS, SASEGT.

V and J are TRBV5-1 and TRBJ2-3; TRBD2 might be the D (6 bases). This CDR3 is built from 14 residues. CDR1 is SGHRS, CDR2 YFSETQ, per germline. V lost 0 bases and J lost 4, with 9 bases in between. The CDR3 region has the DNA TGCGCCAGCAGCTTGGGACTAGAGGCAGATACGCAGTATTTT. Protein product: CASSLGLEADTQYF.

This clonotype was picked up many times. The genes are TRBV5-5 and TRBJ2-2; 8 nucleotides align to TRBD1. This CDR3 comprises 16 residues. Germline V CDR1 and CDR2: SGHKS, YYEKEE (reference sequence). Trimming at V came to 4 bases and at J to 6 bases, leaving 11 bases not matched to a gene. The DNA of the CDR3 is TGTGCCAGCAGCCAACGACAGGGGCCGAGATCCGGGGAGCTGTTTTTT. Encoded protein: CASSQRQGPRSGELFF. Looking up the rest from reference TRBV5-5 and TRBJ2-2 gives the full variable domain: DAGVTQSPTHLIKTRGQQVTLRCSPISGHKSVSWYQQVLGQGPQFIFQYYEKEERGRGNFPDRFSARQFPNYSSELNVNALLLGDSALYLCASSQRQGPRSGELFFGEGSRLTVL.

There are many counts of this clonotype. CDR3: CSATGTSGSGNEQFF. Here the CDR3 DNA reads TGCAGTGCTACGGGCACTAGCGGGAGTGGGAATGAGCAGTTCTTC. This chain joins TRBV20-1 and TRBJ2-1, with 11 bases matching TRBD2. The germline V gene encodes CDR1 DFQATT and CDR2 SNEGSKA (reference sequence). The V gene end was trimmed by 4 bases and the J gene end by 7 bases; junction bases not matched to a gene: 9. This CDR3 comprises 15 residues.

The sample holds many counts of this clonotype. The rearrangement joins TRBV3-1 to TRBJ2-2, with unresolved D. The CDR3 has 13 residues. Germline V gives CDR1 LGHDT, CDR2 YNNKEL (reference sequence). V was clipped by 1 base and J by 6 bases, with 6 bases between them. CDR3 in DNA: TGTGCCAGCAGCCAAGGTCGCGCCGGGGAGCTGTTTTTT. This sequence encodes CASSQGRAGELFF.

The CDR3 sequence: CASSLWRGPKQFF. The CDR3 nucleotides are TGTGCCAGCAGCCTCTGGAGGGGCCCTAAGCAGTTCTTC. This sequence joins TRBV7-2 and TRBJ2-1; possible D gene TRBD2, 6 bases. Germline V gene sequence: CDR1 SGHTA, CDR2 FQGNSA. The CDR3 length is 13 residues. The germline V and J ends were trimmed by 5 bases and 11 bases, with 16 bases remaining between them.

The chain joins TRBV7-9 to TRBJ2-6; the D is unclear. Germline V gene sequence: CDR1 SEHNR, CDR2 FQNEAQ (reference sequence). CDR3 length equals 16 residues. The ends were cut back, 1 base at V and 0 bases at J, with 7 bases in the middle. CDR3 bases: TGTGCCAGCAGCTTAGGCGAGCACTCTGGGGCCAACGTCCTGACTTTC. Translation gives CASSLGEHSGANVLTF.

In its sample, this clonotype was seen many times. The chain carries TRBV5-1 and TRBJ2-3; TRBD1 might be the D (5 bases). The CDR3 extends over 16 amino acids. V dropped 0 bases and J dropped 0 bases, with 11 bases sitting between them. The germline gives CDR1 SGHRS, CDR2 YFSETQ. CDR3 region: CASSLEGQASTDTQYF. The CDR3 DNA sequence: TGCGCCAGCAGCTTGGAGGGGCAGGCTAGCACAGATACGCAGTATTTT.

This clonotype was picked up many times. The CDR3 sequence: CASSLVGQGRVNTEAFF. The CDR3, as DNA: TGCGCCAGCAGCTTGGTGGGACAGGGGCGCGTGAACACTGAAGCTTTCTTT. The chain recombines TRBV5-1 with TRBJ1-1; 10 bases agree with TRBD1. CDR3 length: 17 amino acids. V lost 0 bases, J lost 0 bases, and 5 bases stayed unmatched. Germline CDR1 is SGHRS and CDR2 is YFSETQ.

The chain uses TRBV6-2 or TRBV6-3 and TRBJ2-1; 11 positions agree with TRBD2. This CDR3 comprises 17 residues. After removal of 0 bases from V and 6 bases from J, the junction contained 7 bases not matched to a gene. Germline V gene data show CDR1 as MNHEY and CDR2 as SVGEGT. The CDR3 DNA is TGTGCCAGCAGTTACTCTCAACTAGCGGGAGCAGGCAATGAGCAGTTCTTC. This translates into CASSYSQLAGAGNEQFF.

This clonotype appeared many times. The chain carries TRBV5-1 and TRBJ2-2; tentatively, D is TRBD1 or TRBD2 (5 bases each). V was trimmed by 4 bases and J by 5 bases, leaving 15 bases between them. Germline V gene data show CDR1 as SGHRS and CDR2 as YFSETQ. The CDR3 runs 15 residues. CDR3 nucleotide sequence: TGCGCCAGCAGCCCCCCGCCCGGGACGACCGGGGAGCTGTTTTTT. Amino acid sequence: CASSPPPGTTGELFF.

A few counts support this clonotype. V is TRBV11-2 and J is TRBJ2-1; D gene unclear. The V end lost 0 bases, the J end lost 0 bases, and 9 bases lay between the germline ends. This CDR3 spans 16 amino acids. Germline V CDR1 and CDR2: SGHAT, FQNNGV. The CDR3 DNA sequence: TGTGCCAGCAGCTTAGAGGCTCCGAGCTCCTACAATGAGCAGTTCTTC. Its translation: CASSLEAPSSYNEQFF. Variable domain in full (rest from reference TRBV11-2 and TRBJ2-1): EAGVAQSPRYKIIEKRQSVAFWCNPISGHATLYWYQQILGQGPKLLIQFQNNGVVDDSQLPKDRFSAERLKGVDSTLKIQPAKLEDSAVYLCASSLEAPSSYNEQFFGPGTRLTVL.

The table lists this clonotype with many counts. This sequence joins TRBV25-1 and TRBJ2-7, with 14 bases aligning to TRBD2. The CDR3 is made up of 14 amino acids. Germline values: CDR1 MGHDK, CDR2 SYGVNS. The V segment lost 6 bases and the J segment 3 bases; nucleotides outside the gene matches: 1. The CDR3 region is CASRGTSGSYEQYF. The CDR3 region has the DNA TGTGCCAGCAGGGGGACTAGCGGGAGCTACGAGCAGTACTTC.

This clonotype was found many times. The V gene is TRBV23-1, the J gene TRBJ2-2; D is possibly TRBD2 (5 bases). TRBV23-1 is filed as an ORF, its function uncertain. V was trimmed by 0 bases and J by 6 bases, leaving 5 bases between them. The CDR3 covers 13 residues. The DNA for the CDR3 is TGCGCCAGCAGTCAATCGCGGGCCGGGGAGCTGTTTTTT. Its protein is CASSQSRAGELFF.

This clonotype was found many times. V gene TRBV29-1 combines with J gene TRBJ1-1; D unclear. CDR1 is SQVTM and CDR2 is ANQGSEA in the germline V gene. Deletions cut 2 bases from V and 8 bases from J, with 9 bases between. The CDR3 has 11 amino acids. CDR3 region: CSVESTTEAFF. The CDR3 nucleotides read TGCAGCGTTGAATCTACGACCGAAGCTTTCTTT.

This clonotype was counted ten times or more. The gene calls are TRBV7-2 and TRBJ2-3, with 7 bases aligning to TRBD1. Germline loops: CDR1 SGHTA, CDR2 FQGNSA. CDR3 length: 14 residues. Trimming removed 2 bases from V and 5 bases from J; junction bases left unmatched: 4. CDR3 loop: CASSLPPGGDTQYF. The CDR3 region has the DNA TGTGCCAGCAGCTTACCCCCAGGGGGAGATACGCAGTATTTT.

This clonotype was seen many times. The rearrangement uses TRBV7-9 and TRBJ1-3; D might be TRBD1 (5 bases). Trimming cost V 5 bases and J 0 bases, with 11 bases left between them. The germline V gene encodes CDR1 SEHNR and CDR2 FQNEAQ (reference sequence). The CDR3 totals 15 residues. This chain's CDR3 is CASSPRGSSGNTIYF. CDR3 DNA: TGTGCCAGCAGCCCCCGGGGGTCCTCTGGAAACACCATATATTTT.

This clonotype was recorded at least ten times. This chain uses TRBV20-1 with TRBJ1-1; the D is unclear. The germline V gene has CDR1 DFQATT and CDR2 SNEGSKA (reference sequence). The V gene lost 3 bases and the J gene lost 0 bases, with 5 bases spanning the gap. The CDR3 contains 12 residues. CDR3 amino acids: CSASQVNTEAFF. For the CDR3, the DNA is TGCAGTGCTAGCCAAGTGAACACTGAAGCTTTCTTT.

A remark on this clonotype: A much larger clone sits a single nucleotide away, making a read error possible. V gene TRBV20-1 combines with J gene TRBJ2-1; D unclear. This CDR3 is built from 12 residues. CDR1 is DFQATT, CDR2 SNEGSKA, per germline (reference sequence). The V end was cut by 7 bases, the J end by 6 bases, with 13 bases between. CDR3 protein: CSGRGALNEQFF. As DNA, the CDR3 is TGCAGTGGTCGTGGTGCCCTCAATGAGCAGTTCTTC.

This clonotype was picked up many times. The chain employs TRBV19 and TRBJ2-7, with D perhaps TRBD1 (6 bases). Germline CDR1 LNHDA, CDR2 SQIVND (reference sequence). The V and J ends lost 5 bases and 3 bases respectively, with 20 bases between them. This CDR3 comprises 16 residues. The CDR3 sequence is CASSPTLGQGHYEQYF. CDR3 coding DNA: TGTGCCAGTAGTCCCACCCTCGGGCAGGGGCACTACGAGCAGTACTTC.

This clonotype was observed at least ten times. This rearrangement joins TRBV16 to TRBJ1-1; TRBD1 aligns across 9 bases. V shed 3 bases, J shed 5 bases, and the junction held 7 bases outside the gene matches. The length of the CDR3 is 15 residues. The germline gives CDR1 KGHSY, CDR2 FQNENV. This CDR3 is CASSQRTGAGTEAFF. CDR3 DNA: TGTGCCAGCAGCCAGCGGACAGGGGCAGGGACTGAAGCTTTCTTT.

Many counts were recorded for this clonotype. The CDR3 DNA reads TGTGCCAGCAGCCCAGTATCCAACAATGAGCAGTTCTTC. Amino acid sequence: CASSPVSNNEQFF. The J gene is TRBJ2-1, the V gene TRBV7-2; no clear D. The CDR3 runs to 13 residues. V lost 5 bases and J lost 5, with 10 bases in between. CDR1 is SGHTA and CDR2 is FQGNSA in the germline V gene.

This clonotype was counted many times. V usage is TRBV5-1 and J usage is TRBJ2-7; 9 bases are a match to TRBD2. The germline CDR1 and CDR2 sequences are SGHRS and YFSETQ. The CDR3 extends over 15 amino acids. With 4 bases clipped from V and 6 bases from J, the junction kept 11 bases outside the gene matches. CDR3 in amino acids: CASSAGVAGASEQYF. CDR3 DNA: TGCGCCAGCAGCGCGGGTGTAGCGGGGGCATCCGAGCAGTACTTC.

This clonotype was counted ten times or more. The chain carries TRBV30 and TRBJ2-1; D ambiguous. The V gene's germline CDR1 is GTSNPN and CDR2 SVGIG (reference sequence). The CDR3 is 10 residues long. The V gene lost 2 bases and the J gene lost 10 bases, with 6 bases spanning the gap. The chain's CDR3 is CAWSREEQFF. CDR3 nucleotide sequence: TGTGCCTGGAGTCGTGAAGAGCAGTTCTTC.

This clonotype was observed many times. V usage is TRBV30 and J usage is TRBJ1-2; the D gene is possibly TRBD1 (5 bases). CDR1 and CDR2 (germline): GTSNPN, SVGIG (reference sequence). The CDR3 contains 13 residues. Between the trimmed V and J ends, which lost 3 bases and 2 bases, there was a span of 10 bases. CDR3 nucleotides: TGTGCCTGGAGCCTTGGGGGGAACTATGGCTACACCTTC. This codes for CAWSLGGNYGYTF.

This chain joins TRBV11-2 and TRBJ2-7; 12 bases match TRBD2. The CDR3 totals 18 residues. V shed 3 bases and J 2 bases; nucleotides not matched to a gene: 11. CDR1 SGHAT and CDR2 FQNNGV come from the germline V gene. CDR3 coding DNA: TGTGCCAGCAGCTTGAGGACAGTAACTAGCGGGAGGACCTACGAGCAGTACTTC. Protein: CASSLRTVTSGRTYEQYF.

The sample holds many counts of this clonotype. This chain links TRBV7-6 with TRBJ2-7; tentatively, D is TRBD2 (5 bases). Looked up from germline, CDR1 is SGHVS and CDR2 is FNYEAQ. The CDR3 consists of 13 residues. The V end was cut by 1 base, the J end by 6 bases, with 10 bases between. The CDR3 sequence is CASSLGAASEQYF. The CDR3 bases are TGTGCCAGCAGCTTAGGAGCGGCGAGCGAGCAGTACTTC.

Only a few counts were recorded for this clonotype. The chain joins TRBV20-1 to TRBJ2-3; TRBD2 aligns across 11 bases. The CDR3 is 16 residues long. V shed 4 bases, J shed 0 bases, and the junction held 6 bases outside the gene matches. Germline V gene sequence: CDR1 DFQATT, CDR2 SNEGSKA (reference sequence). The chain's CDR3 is CSAIRLAGISTDTQYF. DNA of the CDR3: TGCAGTGCTATCCGACTAGCGGGAATCAGCACAGATACGCAGTATTTT.

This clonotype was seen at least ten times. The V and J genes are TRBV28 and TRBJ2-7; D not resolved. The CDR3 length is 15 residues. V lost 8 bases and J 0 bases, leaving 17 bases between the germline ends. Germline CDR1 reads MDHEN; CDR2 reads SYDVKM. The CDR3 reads CASRWQDRSSYEQYF. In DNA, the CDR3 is TGTGCCAGCCGGTGGCAGGATCGGAGCTCCTACGAGCAGTACTTC.